Included here is one T cell receptor beta chain sequence, with context. Its antigen is unknown. The CDR3 is 17 amino acids. Germline loops: CDR1 LGHNA, CDR2 YSLEER. Between the trimmed V and J ends, which lost 0 bases and 4 bases, there was a span of 16 bases. The data belong to a study of blood T cells in healthy people across ages. The wider study: Template switching caught about one barcoded beta molecule for each two T cells.

Points from the study as a whole: Per million T cells, TCR beta diversity dropped about linearly as age rose.

Combining a sample-barcoded 5' primer with a J-beta primer mix, a second PCR ran for about 7 to 12 cycles. Samples each returned at least 2.5 million CDR3-containing paired-end reads. Via MiXCR, TCRdb re-called the 5' RACE reads, giving one row per CDR3 protein. Of some 1.7 million distinct CDR3 sequences in the sample, approximately 30% were seen once. PBMCs were isolated at a quantity of at least 6.5 million per sample. Sequencing input: blood. The chain carries TRBV4-3 and TRBJ2-1, with D possibly called TRBD1 or TRBD2 (5 bases each). This TCR was sampled from a woman between 25 and 40 years old in good health. The CDR3 region has the DNA TGCGCCAGCAGCCAAGATGGGACGCCACGGCTTTACAATGAGCAGTTCTTC. The encoded protein is CASSQDGTPRLYNEQFF.